This T cell receptor beta chain was captured by sequencing in a study of blood T cell repertoires in COVID-19. Study-level information: Sources were T cells, B-cell-depleted T cells, or PBMCs; the material itself was cDNA or gDNA.

Germline V gives CDR1 LNHDA, CDR2 SQIVND (reference sequence). V was cut by 5 bases and J by 6 bases, with 6 bases left in between. CDR3 length: 11 residues. Sequencing was performed with immunoSEQ multiplex PCR; in TCRdb, only in-frame clones are kept and a portion is missing. In the table there are tens of thousands of clones, roughly nine tenths of which are singletons. The clonotype comes from a man older than 75 in a cohort sampled during active COVID-19. The sequenced sample was peripheral blood. This chain joins TRBV19 and TRBJ2-3; no reliable D call. The CDR3 nucleotides read TGTGCCAGTAGTGGAGTGGATACGCAGTATTTT. Amino acid sequence: CASSGVDTQYF.